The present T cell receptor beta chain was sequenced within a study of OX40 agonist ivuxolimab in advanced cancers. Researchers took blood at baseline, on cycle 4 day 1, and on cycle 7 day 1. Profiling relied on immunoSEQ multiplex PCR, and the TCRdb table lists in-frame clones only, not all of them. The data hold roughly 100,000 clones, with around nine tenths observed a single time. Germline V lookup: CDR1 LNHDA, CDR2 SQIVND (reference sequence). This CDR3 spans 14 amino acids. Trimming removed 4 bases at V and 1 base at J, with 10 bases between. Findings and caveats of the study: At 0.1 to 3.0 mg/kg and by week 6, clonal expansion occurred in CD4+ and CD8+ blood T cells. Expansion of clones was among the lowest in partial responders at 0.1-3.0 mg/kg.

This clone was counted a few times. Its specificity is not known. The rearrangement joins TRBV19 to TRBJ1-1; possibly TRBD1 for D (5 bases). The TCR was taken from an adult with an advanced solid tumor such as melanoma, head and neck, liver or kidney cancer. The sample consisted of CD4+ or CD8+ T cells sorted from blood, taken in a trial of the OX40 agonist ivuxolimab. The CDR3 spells CASSTGRQNTEAFF. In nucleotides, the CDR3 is TGTGCCAGTAGTACGGGACGACAGAACACTGAAGCTTTCTTT.